The clone carrying this T cell receptor beta chain has more than one count but fewer than ten. The repertoire was sequenced with immunoSEQ multiplex PCR; TCRdb's copy has only in-frame clones and lacks some. The sample yields roughly 41,000 clones, 70% to 85% seen once. These data originate in a study of PD-L1 blockade in urothelial cancer. Study-wide background: Intravenous atezolizumab, 1,200 mg every 3 weeks, was begun by patients in the mid-2010s. Blood gave a median roughly 150,000 T cells.

The specimen was PBMCs, collected around atezolizumab (anti-PD-L1) treatment. The receptor comes from a man between 60 and 75 years old with urothelial cancer.

The CDR3 nucleotides read TGTGCCAGCAGTCCGACAGGGACGACCGGGGAGCTGTTTTTT. Residues: CASSPTGTTGELFF. V gene TRBV6-4 combines with J gene TRBJ2-2; 7 nucleotides line up with TRBD1. Germline V gene data show CDR1 as MRHNA and CDR2 as SNTAGT. The CDR3 is 14 residues long. The V gene end was trimmed by 5 bases and the J gene end by 5 bases; junction bases not matched to a gene: 5.